This TCR beta chain comes out of a study of cytomegalovirus exposure and HLA in healthy donors. Notes on the study in general: Subsequent analysis of the approximately 110 validation repertoires found a tendency for first-cohort TCR clusters to co-occur. Most TCR sequences showed up rarely, but some public TCRs showed up in many donors.

From the 120-subject validation cohort, which was separate from the roughly 700-subject first cohort, the donors were drawn. This CDR3 contains 13 residues. V was shortened by 2 bases and J by 3 bases, with 8 bases between the two germline ends. CDR1 MNHEY and CDR2 SVGAGI come from the germline V gene. In the case of this clone: Its antigen remains unknown.

TCRdb's table, derived via immunoSEQ multiplex PCR, lists solely in-frame clones and lacks some. In the table there are about 140,000 clones, 94% of which are singletons. V usage is TRBV6-5 and J usage is TRBJ2-7; D is unclear. Sequencing used PBMCs. The sequence was obtained from a man aged 18 to 29 in good health and CMV-seropositive. CDR3 sequence reads: CASSYDGFYEQYF. The CDR3 DNA reads TGTGCCAGCAGTTACGACGGGTTCTACGAGCAGTACTTC.